This entry lists 27 T cell receptor beta chains sequenced from one sample in a study of T-cell reconstitution after alpha-beta-depleted transplantation in children. Unique molecular identifiers were incorporated during preparation of the TCRbeta library. From the PCR reads, TCRdb called clonotypes with MiXCR, one entry per CDR3 protein. Seen here are about 690,000 distinct CDR3 sequences, around a sixth observed once, and the top ten hold approximately 1%. Source: PBMCs from the stem cell graft donor, taken from the stem cell graft. The receptors come from a human donor who donated a stem cell graft to a child with acute myeloid leukemia.

This clonotype was picked up many times. The chain recombines TRBV29-1 with TRBJ2-7; unclear D gene. With 2 bases removed from V and 7 bases from J, the gap between germline ends came to 12 bases. Germline V gene data show CDR1 as SQVTM and CDR2 as ANQGSEA. This CDR3 spans 12 amino acids. For the CDR3, the DNA is TGCAGCGTTGAACGCGGCATGTCGGAGCAGTACTTC. It is translated as CSVERGMSEQYF.

This clonotype showed up just a few times. The rearrangement links TRBV27 to TRBJ1-1; TRBD1 matches at 7 bases. CDR3 length: 15 amino acids. Germline values: CDR1 MNHEY, CDR2 SMNVEV (reference sequence). J was trimmed by 2 bases and V by 8 bases; bases with no gene match: 11. The CDR3 here is CASQGGADVNTEAFF. As DNA, the CDR3 is TGTGCCAGCCAGGGGGGGGCGGACGTTAACACTGAAGCTTTCTTT.

This clonotype was counted only a few times. V is TRBV13 and J is TRBJ2-1, with 9 positions matching TRBD2. The CDR3 runs 16 residues. Losses at the gene ends were 6 bases for V and 2 bases for J; bases not matched to a gene: 8. Per germline, CDR1 PRHDT and CDR2 FYEKMQ (reference sequence). In nucleotides, the CDR3 is TGTGCCAGCAGAATAGAGGCGGGGGGGGCCTACAATGAGCAGTTCTTC. This encodes CASRIEAGGAYNEQFF.

The V gene is TRBV5-1, the J gene TRBJ2-1, with 8 nucleotides matching TRBD2. The trim removed 2 bases at V and 7 bases at J, leaving 5 bases unmatched. This CDR3 has 14 residues. The V gene's germline CDR1 is SGHRS and CDR2 YFSETQ. The CDR3 loop reads CASSFLTGGNEQFF. Written as DNA, the CDR3 is TGCGCCAGCAGCTTCCTGACGGGGGGGAATGAGCAGTTCTTC.

This clonotype was counted between two and nine times. The V call is TRBV7-2, the J call TRBJ1-2; no definite D call. This CDR3 has 14 residues. Trimming cost V 5 bases and J 4 bases, with 14 bases left between them. CDR1 is SGHTA, CDR2 FQGNSA, per germline. CDR3 nucleotide sequence: TGTGCCAGCAGCCCCCGCGAGGGAATCTATGGCTACACCTTC. Translating gives CASSPREGIYGYTF.

This clonotype has a handful of counts. This chain uses TRBV20-1 with TRBJ2-3; TRBD2 matches at 8 bases. The germline CDR1 and CDR2 sequences are DFQATT and SNEGSKA (reference sequence). The CDR3 is made up of 16 amino acids. Germline trimming cut 2 bases from V and 2 bases from J; bases unmatched to any gene: 9. CDR3 DNA: TGCAGTGCTAGATCACTTCGGGGGGGTCTCACAGATACGCAGTATTTT. Translating it yields CSARSLRGGLTDTQYF.

This clonotype was observed many times. V is TRBV29-1 and J is TRBJ2-1; 9 positions match TRBD2. The length of the CDR3 is 13 residues. Losses at the gene ends were 1 base for V and 8 bases for J; bases not matched to a gene: 3. Germline CDR1 reads SQVTM; CDR2 reads ANQGSEA. CDR3 sequence (DNA): TGCAGCGTTGAAGGCGGGGGGGCCCATGAGCAGTTCTTC. Translating it yields CSVEGGGAHEQFF.

There are many counts of this clonotype. The chain combines TRBV4-2 with TRBJ1-5, with D possibly matching TRBD1 (5 bases). CDR1 LGHNA and CDR2 YNFKEQ come from the germline V gene. This CDR3 is 14 amino acids long. Between the trimmed V and J ends, which lost 0 bases and 7 bases, there was a span of 10 bases. In nucleotides, the CDR3 is TGTGCCAGCAGCCAAGATAGAAGGGGACAGCCCCAGCATTTT. Protein sequence: CASSQDRRGQPQHF.

This clonotype occurred many times. This chain connects TRBV20-1 to TRBJ2-7, with TRBD2 as a possible D gene (6 bases). Germline V CDR1 and CDR2: DFQATT, SNEGSKA (reference sequence). The CDR3 loop spans 15 amino acids. V dropped 0 bases and J dropped 3 bases, with 15 bases sitting between them. CDR3 sequence reads: CSARDWRVPNYEQYF. DNA of the CDR3: TGCAGTGCTAGAGATTGGAGGGTCCCTAACTACGAGCAGTACTTC.

The table lists this clonotype with a few counts. The V call is TRBV12-3 or TRBV12-4, the J call TRBJ2-4; 8 nucleotides align to TRBD1. V was clipped by 6 bases and J by 5 bases; unmatched bases: 12. This CDR3 has 16 residues. DNA for the CDR3: TGTGCCAGCAGACGGACAGGGACGGCACTGGAAAACATTCAGTACTTC. Translating it yields CASRRTGTALENIQYF.

The rearrangement joins TRBV7-9 to TRBJ2-2; D is possibly TRBD2 (5 bases). V was clipped by 9 bases and J by 1 base, with 12 bases between them. This CDR3 spans 14 amino acids. CDR1 is SEHNR and CDR2 is FQNEAQ in the germline V gene (reference sequence). The CDR3 DNA reads as TGTGCCAGAGAGGGCAGGATGAACACCGGGGAGCTGTTTTTT. It encodes CAREGRMNTGELFF. Using reference TRBV7-9 and TRBJ2-2 for the parts outside the CDR3, the full variable domain is DTGVSQNPRHKITKRGQNVTFRCDPISEHNRLYWYRQTLGQGPEFLTYFQNEAQLEKSRLLSDRFSAERPKGSFSTLEIQRTEQGDSAMYLCAREGRMNTGELFFGEGSRLTVL.

Comment on this clonotype: The CDR3 does not close with the conserved phenylalanine or tryptophan, likely indicating a read error. This chain uses TRBV12-3 or TRBV12-4 with TRBJ2-3, with a tentative D call TRBD1 (6 bases). CDR3 size: 14 residues. Trimming removed 6 bases from V and 2 bases from J, with 12 bases in between. CDR3 sequence: CASRPGHFTDTQYL. In nucleotides, the CDR3 is TGTGCCAGCAGGCCGGGACATTTCACAGATACGCAGTATCTT.

There are many counts of this clonotype. V and J are TRBV7-9 and TRBJ2-4, with TRBD1 identical over 8 bases. This CDR3 spans 11 amino acids. Germline V gene lookup returns CDR1 SEHNR and CDR2 FQNEAQ (reference sequence). Losses at the gene ends were 4 bases for V and 15 bases for J; bases not matched to a gene: 5. CDR3 residues: CASSSGQDPYF. CDR3 bases: TGTGCCAGCAGCTCGGGACAGGATCCGTACTTC.

This clonotype was detected many times. V is TRBV6-5 and J is TRBJ2-1; 7 nucleotides agree with TRBD1. Germline V gene lookup returns CDR1 MNHEY and CDR2 SVGAGI. The CDR3 extends over 14 amino acids. V dropped 2 bases and J dropped 7; count of bases not matched to a gene: 5. CDR3 amino acids: CASSYEQGPNEQFF. The CDR3 coding sequence is TGTGCCAGCAGTTACGAACAGGGGCCTAATGAGCAGTTCTTC.

As concerns this clonotype: Relative to the germline gene, one junction end is altered; a read error may explain this. The chain links TRBV5-1 to TRBJ2-7; possible D gene TRBD1, 5 bases. The CDR3 totals 15 residues. Germline CDR1 is SGHRS and CDR2 is YFSETQ. This CDR3 reads CASSLSTGETYEQYF. The CDR3 DNA reads as TGCGCCAGCAGCTTGAGCACAGGAGAAACCTATGAGCAGTACTTC.

This chain joins TRBV5-1 and TRBJ2-3; TRBD2 is a possible D gene (5 bases). Trimming shortened V by 1 base and J by 0 bases, and 9 bases separated the two germline ends. The CDR3 loop spans 15 amino acids. Germline lookup yields CDR1 SGHRS and CDR2 YFSETQ. CDR3 in DNA: TGCGCCAGCAGCTTGAGGGCTAGCAGCACAGATACGCAGTATTTT. As protein: CASSLRASSTDTQYF.

This clonotype was observed many times. The chain recombines TRBV20-1 with TRBJ1-2, with no clear D. This CDR3 has 12 amino acids. V lost 5 bases to trimming and J lost 8 bases, with 15 bases between them. Germline CDR1 is DFQATT and CDR2 is SNEGSKA (reference sequence). This CDR3 is CSALEGRGGYTF. Here the CDR3 DNA reads TGCAGTGCTCTCGAAGGACGCGGAGGCTACACCTTC.

In this sample, this clonotype turned up a few times. The chain links TRBV20-1 to TRBJ1-6; maybe TRBD1 (5 bases). Trimming removed 5 bases at V and 7 bases at J, with 9 bases between. This CDR3 has 12 amino acids. Germline assignment: CDR1 DFQATT and CDR2 SNEGSKA (reference sequence). Here the CDR3 DNA reads TGCAGTGCTGGAAGACAGAATTCACCCCTCCACTTT. It encodes CSAGRQNSPLHF.

For this clonotype: It is likely a read error, because the conserved phenylalanine at the end of the CDR3 is missing. V gene TRBV20-1 combines with J gene TRBJ1-1; D not certain. The CDR3 sequence is 11 residues long. V was cut by 3 bases and J by 3 bases, with 5 bases left in between. The germline gives CDR1 DFQATT, CDR2 SNEGSKA (reference sequence). The CDR3 sequence is CSARVDTEAFL. Here the CDR3 DNA reads TGCAGTGCTAGGGTTGACACTGAAGCTTTCTTA.

This clonotype was observed many times. V gene TRBV7-2 combines with J gene TRBJ1-2, with D possibly matching TRBD1 (6 bases). Germline V gene sequence: CDR1 SGHTA, CDR2 FQGNSA. V lost 1 base and J 4 bases, leaving 10 bases between the germline ends. The CDR3 sequence is 14 residues long. CDR3 coding DNA: TGTGCCAGCAGCTTAGTTGCAGGGGCCTATGGCTACACCTTC. Protein sequence: CASSLVAGAYGYTF.

This clonotype showed up just a few times. The chain has TRBV29-1 and TRBJ1-2; 9 positions match TRBD1. This CDR3 contains 16 residues. J lost 0 bases, V lost 6 bases, and 11 bases had no gene match. CDR1 is SQVTM and CDR2 is ANQGSEA in the germline V gene. CDR3 DNA: TGCAGCGTCCCTAGGGGACAGGGCTATCCTAACTATGGCTACACCTTC. Amino acids: CSVPRGQGYPNYGYTF.

This clonotype was recorded at least ten times. The CDR3 sequence: CSASSPGKGDGELFF. The DNA for the CDR3 is TGCAGTGCTAGTAGCCCGGGGAAAGGCGACGGGGAGCTGTTTTTT. V gene TRBV20-1 combines with J gene TRBJ2-2; D is possibly TRBD2 (5 bases). The CDR3 length is 15 residues. Germline V gives CDR1 DFQATT, CDR2 SNEGSKA (reference sequence). V lost 3 bases, J lost 7 bases, and 18 bases lay in between.

This clonotype occurred a few times. The chain uses TRBV29-1 and TRBJ2-1; D remains unclear. CDR1 and CDR2 (germline): SQVTM, ANQGSEA. This CDR3 region has 14 residues. Trimming took off 3 bases at V and 0 bases at J, with 9 bases between the two ends. CDR3 amino acids: CSVDLLDSYNEQFF. The CDR3 DNA is TGCAGCGTTGATCTGTTGGACTCCTACAATGAGCAGTTCTTC.

At least ten counts were recorded for this clonotype. The chain couples TRBV20-1 to TRBJ2-3, with D hard to call. The CDR3 runs to 13 residues. Looked up from germline, CDR1 is DFQATT and CDR2 is SNEGSKA (reference sequence). The V end lost 3 bases, the J end lost 2 bases, and 9 bases lay between the germline ends. CDR3 DNA sequence: TGCAGTGCTAGGGACGGATACACAGATACGCAGTATTTT. Amino acids: CSARDGYTDTQYF.

The sample holds many counts of this clonotype. The CDR3 spells CSALGQGFDEQFF. The CDR3 nucleotides are TGCAGTGCTTTAGGACAGGGATTTGATGAGCAGTTCTTC. The genes are TRBV20-1 and TRBJ2-1; TRBD1 matches 8 bases. The J segment lost 8 bases and the V segment lost 5 bases, leaving 8 bases of the junction unmatched. The CDR3 runs 13 residues. Germline CDR1 DFQATT, CDR2 SNEGSKA (reference sequence).

This clonotype was observed many times. The chain uses TRBV20-1 and TRBJ2-7, with TRBD1 identical over 11 bases. CDR1 DFQATT and CDR2 SNEGSKA come from the germline V gene (reference sequence). The junction had 9 bases not matched to a gene; V was cut back by 5 bases and J by 3 bases. This CDR3 is built from 15 residues. The CDR3 spells CSASGGTGGRYEQYF. The CDR3 DNA reads TGCAGTGCTTCCGGTGGGACAGGGGGACGCTACGAGCAGTACTTC.

Ten or more counts support this clonotype. This chain joins TRBV29-1 and TRBJ2-3, with unresolved D. The germline V gene encodes CDR1 SQVTM and CDR2 ANQGSEA. CDR3 length: 13 residues. V shed 5 bases and J shed 2 bases, with 11 bases lying between them. The CDR3, as DNA: TGCAGCGTTCTTTTCCCGAACACAGATACGCAGTATTTT. Translated, it gives CSVLFPNTDTQYF.